These T cell receptor beta chains were read from a single sample in a study of blood T cell repertoires in COVID-19. The repertoire was sequenced with immunoSEQ multiplex PCR; TCRdb's copy has only in-frame clones and lacks some. In the table there are some 190,000 clones, about 88% of which are singletons. Material: peripheral blood. All receptors come from a woman in her thirties or forties who had recovered from COVID-19. Both conserved end residues are part of each CDR3. A D gene is named only where the DNA matches it firmly. Size is omitted from some rows. Given values are once, few, many or a class for expanded clones.

D: TRBD2; V: TRBV19; size: -; J: TRBJ2-7; DNA: TGTGCCAGTAGTGGCGGCGGGGGAGTTCCCGAGCAGTACTTC; CDR3: CASSGGGGVPEQYF
D: TRBD2; V: TRBV10-2; size: -; J: TRBJ2-1; DNA: TGCGCCAGCAGTAAAGAGCGGGAGGCCGCTGAGCAGTTCTTC; CDR3: CASSKEREAAEQFF
D: -; V: TRBV5-8; size: -; J: TRBJ2-3; DNA: TGTGCCAGCAGCTATATCCCAGGCGCAGGCACAGATACGCAGTATTTT; CDR3: CASSYIPGAGTDTQYF
D: -; V: TRBV5-1; size: -; J: TRBJ1-4; DNA: TGCGCCAGCAGGGACATTGGTGAAAAACTGTTTTTT; CDR3: CASRDIGEKLFF
D: TRBD1; V: TRBV28; size: -; J: TRBJ1-4; DNA: TGTGCCAGCAGTCCGCCGGGACAGGGGAATGAAAAACTGTTTTTT; CDR3: CASSPPGQGNEKLFF
D: TRBD2; V: TRBV5-1; size: -; J: TRBJ2-7; DNA: TGCGCCAGCAGCTTACTAGCGGGAGTGTTCCACGAGCAGTACTTC; CDR3: CASSLLAGVFHEQYF
D: TRBD2; V: TRBV6-5; size: -; J: TRBJ2-7; DNA: TGTGCCAGCAGGGTTGGTAGCGGGAGGAATGAGCAGTACTTC; CDR3: CASRVGSGRNEQYF
D: -; V: TRBV6-1; size: few; J: TRBJ1-5; DNA: TGTGCCAGCAGTGAAAATGCACAGTATAGCAATCAGCCCCAGCATTTT; CDR3: CASSENAQYSNQPQHF
D: -; V: TRBV28; size: -; J: TRBJ1-4; DNA: TGTGCCAGCAGTCACCCGGGGGGAACAACTAATGAAAAACTGTTTTTT; CDR3: CASSHPGGTTNEKLFF
D: TRBD1; V: TRBV18; size: -; J: TRBJ1-5; DNA: TGTGCCAGCGCCCAAATGGGACAGGGACATCAGCCCCAGCATTTT; CDR3: CASAQMGQGHQPQHF
D: -; V: TRBV29-1; size: -; J: TRBJ1-2; DNA: TGCAGCGGCAGGGGAAACTATGGCTACACCTTC; CDR3: CSGRGNYGYTF
D: TRBD2; V: TRBV4-1; size: once; J: TRBJ2-1; DNA: TGCGCCAGCAGCCAAGATCCGACCTTAGCGGGAGAGAGGGACAATGAGCAGTTCTTC; CDR3: CASSQDPTLAGERDNEQFF
D: TRBD2; V: TRBV7-9; size: -; J: TRBJ2-3; DNA: TGTGCCAGCAGCTTAGCCTTAGCGGGAGCGCACACAGATACGCAGTATTTT; CDR3: CASSLALAGAHTDTQYF
D: -; V: TRBV6-5; size: -; J: TRBJ1-1; DNA: TGTGCCAGCAGTTACGGGGAAGGACTAAACACTGAAGCTTTCTTT; CDR3: CASSYGEGLNTEAFF
D: -; V: TRBV29-1; size: -; J: TRBJ1-2; DNA: TGCAGCGGTAATACAGGGAGCTATGGCTACACCTTC; CDR3: CSGNTGSYGYTF
D: -; V: TRBV7-2; size: -; J: TRBJ2-7; DNA: TGTGCCAGCAGCTTAATGTCCGGGAGCAACGAGCAGTACTTC; CDR3: CASSLMSGSNEQYF
D: -; V: TRBV6-6; size: few; J: TRBJ1-2; DNA: TGTGCCAGCAGTTACGTCGGGAATAGTGGCTACACCTTC; CDR3: CASSYVGNSGYTF
D: -; V: TRBV5-1; size: -; J: TRBJ2-7; DNA: TGCGCCAGCAGCTTTTTGTTGTCATCACAAGACGAGCAGTACTTC; CDR3: CASSFLLSSQDEQYF
D: -; V: TRBV12-3/TRBV12-4; size: -; J: TRBJ1-2; DNA: TGTGCCAGCAGCCTATCTTTTCGCTATGGCTACACCTTC; CDR3: CASSLSFRYGYTF
D: -; V: TRBV6-1; size: -; J: TRBJ1-4; DNA: TGTGCCAGCAGTGAATGGGTAGGGGGTGAAAAACTGTTTTTT; CDR3: CASSEWVGGEKLFF
D: -; V: TRBV19; size: -; J: TRBJ1-1; DNA: TGTGCCAGTAGTAATTGGCGGGAGACGGCTATGAACACTGAAGCTTTCTTT; CDR3: CASSNWRETAMNTEAFF
D: -; V: TRBV3-1/TRBV3-2; size: -; J: TRBJ1-1; DNA: TGTGCCAGCAGCCAGGCACGGGATTACACTGAAGCTTTCTTT; CDR3: CASSQARDYTEAFF
D: -; V: TRBV3-1/TRBV3-2; size: -; J: TRBJ1-4; DNA: TGTGCCAGCAGCCCTCGGCTAGATAATGAAAAACTGTTTTTT; CDR3: CASSPRLDNEKLFF
D: -; V: TRBV9; size: -; J: TRBJ2-1; DNA: TGTGCCAGCAGCGGCCCCCAAGGGGGGGGCCCCAATGAGCAGTTCTTC; CDR3: CASSGPQGGGPNEQFF
D: -; V: TRBV2; size: -; J: TRBJ1-5; DNA: TGTGCCAGCAGTGAACAGGGTGTCAGCAATCAGCCCCAGCATTTT; CDR3: CASSEQGVSNQPQHF
D: -; V: TRBV10-3; size: -; J: TRBJ1-1; DNA: TGTGCCTCCGAGGCCTCAGGGGTGGGTGAAGCTTTCTTT; CDR3: CASEASGVGEAFF
D: TRBD2; V: TRBV5-1; size: -; J: TRBJ2-7; DNA: TGCGCCAGCGGTCCGGATGGGACTAGCTTTTACGAGCAGTACTTC; CDR3: CASGPDGTSFYEQYF
D: -; V: TRBV15; size: -; J: TRBJ1-1; DNA: TGTGCCACCAGCGGGGCAGGTTGGCAGGAGAACACTGAAGCTTTCTTT; CDR3: CATSGAGWQENTEAFF
D: -; V: TRBV19; size: once; J: TRBJ1-1; DNA: TGTGCCAGTAGTACCCCCGACAGGAACACTGAAGCTTTCTTT; CDR3: CASSTPDRNTEAFF
D: TRBD2; V: TRBV2; size: few; J: TRBJ2-2; DNA: TGTGCCAGCAGGGGCACTAGCGGGAGGTTCGCCGGGGAGCTGTTTTTT; CDR3: CASRGTSGRFAGELFF
D: TRBD2; V: TRBV19; size: few; J: TRBJ2-5; DNA: TGTGCCAGTAGTATCGGGGGAGGGCTCCAAGAGACCCAGTACTTC; CDR3: CASSIGGGLQETQYF
D: TRBD1; V: TRBV6-6; size: few; J: TRBJ2-7; DNA: TGTGCCAGCAGTTCCGGGACAGGTTACGAGCAGTACTTC; CDR3: CASSSGTGYEQYF
D: -; V: TRBV9; size: -; J: TRBJ1-6; DNA: TGTGCCAGCAGCTCAGACTCGAATTCACCCCTCCACTTT; CDR3: CASSSDSNSPLHF
D: TRBD2; V: TRBV4-2; size: -; J: TRBJ2-3; DNA: TGTGCCAGCAGCCCCATTATTAGCGGGGGCATAGATACGCAGTATTTT; CDR3: CASSPIISGGIDTQYF
D: -; V: TRBV4-2; size: -; J: TRBJ2-1; DNA: TGTGCCAGCAGAAAACCGGGACTTAGCTCCTACAATGAGCAGTTCTTC; CDR3: CASRKPGLSSYNEQFF
D: -; V: TRBV19; size: -; J: TRBJ2-7; DNA: TGTGCCAGTAGGACCGGACAGCACTCTCCCTCCTACGAGCAGTACTTC; CDR3: CASRTGQHSPSYEQYF
D: -; V: TRBV27; size: -; J: TRBJ2-7; DNA: TGTGCCAGCAGTGTCGTAAGCGAGCGGGACGAGCAGTACTTC; CDR3: CASSVVSERDEQYF
D: TRBD1; V: TRBV3-1/TRBV3-2; size: -; J: TRBJ1-6; DNA: TGTGCCAGCAGCCAAGAACTACTCGGGACAGGGAGTTATTCACCCCTCCACTTT; CDR3: CASSQELLGTGSYSPLHF
D: -; V: TRBV19; size: few; J: TRBJ1-5; DNA: TGTGCCAGTAGCGGACAGAGAGATCAGCCCCAGCATTTT; CDR3: CASSGQRDQPQHF
D: TRBD2; V: TRBV5-1; size: -; J: TRBJ2-5; DNA: TGCGCCAGCAGCTTCACTAGCGGGAGGGCCGGGGAGACCCAGTACTTC; CDR3: CASSFTSGRAGETQYF
D: TRBD2; V: TRBV10-3; size: -; J: TRBJ2-1; DNA: TGTGCCTCAAGTGGACTAGCGGGAGAGCGGTTCTTC; CDR3: CASSGLAGERFF
D: TRBD1; V: TRBV4-3; size: -; J: TRBJ2-7; DNA: TGCGCCAGCAGCCAAGATACCGGGACAGGGTCCTACGAGCAGTACTTC; CDR3: CASSQDTGTGSYEQYF
D: TRBD2; V: TRBV28; size: -; J: TRBJ2-5; DNA: TGTGCCAGCAGTTTAAGGGGACTAGCGGCCCCGGAGACCCAGTACTTC; CDR3: CASSLRGLAAPETQYF
D: -; V: TRBV11-2; size: once; J: TRBJ2-7; DNA: TGTGCCAGCAGCTTTTCAGGTGGAGGATCCTACGAGCAGTACTTC; CDR3: CASSFSGGGSYEQYF
D: TRBD1; V: TRBV10-3; size: -; J: TRBJ1-2; DNA: TGTGCCATCCGGACAGGGGGTAGCGGTGGCTACACCTTC; CDR3: CAIRTGGSGGYTF
D: -; V: TRBV19; size: once; J: TRBJ2-5; DNA: TGTGCCAGTAGCGAGGGTTTCCAAGAGACCCAGTACTTC; CDR3: CASSEGFQETQYF
D: -; V: TRBV27; size: -; J: TRBJ2-3; DNA: TGTGCCAGCACGAAATCCCGGGGTTCTAGCACAGATACGCAGTATTTT; CDR3: CASTKSRGSSTDTQYF
D: TRBD2; V: TRBV11-2; size: -; J: TRBJ2-5; DNA: TGTGCCAGCAGCTTAGGAGGGACTAGCGGTCAAGAGACCCAGTACTTC; CDR3: CASSLGGTSGQETQYF
D: -; V: TRBV5-4; size: few; J: TRBJ2-7; DNA: TGTGCCAGCAGCTTCGGTGTGTACGAGCAGTACTTC; CDR3: CASSFGVYEQYF
D: TRBD1; V: TRBV4-1; size: -; J: TRBJ1-5; DNA: TGCGCCAGCAGCCAAGATAAGGGGACAGGGCGGTTTGGCAATCAGCCCCAGCATTTT; CDR3: CASSQDKGTGRFGNQPQHF
D: TRBD1; V: TRBV5-1; size: -; J: TRBJ1-2; DNA: TGCGCCAGCAGCTTTTTTTCGTCGGGACTTACAGGGGATAGAAATGGCTACACCTTC; CDR3: CASSFFSSGLTGDRNGYTF
D: -; V: TRBV24-1; size: -; J: TRBJ2-1; DNA: TGTGCCACCAGTGGTCGCAGTGACAATGAGCAGTTCTTC; CDR3: CATSGRSDNEQFF
D: -; V: TRBV11-2; size: -; J: TRBJ1-6; DNA: TGTGCCAGCTTACATGCAGCAGGAGGGAATTCACCCCTCCACTTT; CDR3: CASLHAAGGNSPLHF